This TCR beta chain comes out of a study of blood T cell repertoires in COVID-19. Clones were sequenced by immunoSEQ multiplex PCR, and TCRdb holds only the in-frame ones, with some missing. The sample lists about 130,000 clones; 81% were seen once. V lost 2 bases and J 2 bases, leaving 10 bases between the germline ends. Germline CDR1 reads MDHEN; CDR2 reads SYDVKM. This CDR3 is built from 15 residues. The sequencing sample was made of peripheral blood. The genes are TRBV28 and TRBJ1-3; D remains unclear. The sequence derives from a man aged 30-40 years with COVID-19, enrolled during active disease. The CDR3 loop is CASSLGGTPGNTIYF. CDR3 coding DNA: TGTGCCAGCAGTTTAGGAGGAACCCCTGGAAACACCATATATTTT.